A single T cell receptor (beta chain) is shown here with its context. The sample is drawn from a study of cytomegalovirus exposure and HLA in healthy donors. This CDR3 has 17 amino acids. Germline V gene lookup returns CDR1 LNHDA and CDR2 SQIVND (reference sequence). V lost 4 bases, J lost 0 bases, and 13 bases lay in between. The table came from immunoSEQ multiplex PCR; TCRdb's copy has only in-frame clones and leaves some out. The sample has tens of thousands of clones; around 94% are singletons. The chain recombines TRBV19 with TRBJ1-6, with D perhaps matching TRBD1 (6 bases). This sequence originates from a woman younger than 30 in good health and CMV-seropositive. The specimen sequenced was PBMCs. The CDR3 loop is CASSTNRVSSYNSPLHF. The DNA for the CDR3 is TGTGCCAGTAGTACAAACAGGGTGAGCTCCTATAATTCACCCCTCCACTTT.